This TCR beta chain was sequenced for a study of PD-L1 blockade in urothelial cancer. Across the study: Patients had been given 0 to 3 earlier chemotherapy regimens.

Time point described: pretreatment peripheral blood. The CDR3 has 15 residues. Trimming pared 5 bases from V and 1 base from J, leaving 14 bases between. Germline V gene lookup returns CDR1 SGHTA and CDR2 FQGNSA. The repertoire was sequenced with immunoSEQ multiplex PCR; TCRdb's copy has only in-frame clones and lacks some. The sample holds 40,000 to 55,000 clones; more than 70% are singletons and the top ten take approximately 20%. The chain employs TRBV7-2 and TRBJ1-2, with D perhaps TRBD1 (6 bases). Sequencing used PBMCs, obtained around atezolizumab (anti-PD-L1) treatment. The source is a man in his 60s with urothelial cancer. CDR3 coding DNA: TGTGCCAGCAGCACTCGGACAGTCGGTAACTATGGCTACACCTTC. Translation gives CASSTRTVGNYGYTF.